This T cell receptor beta chain is from a study of metastatic and nonmetastatic thyroid tumors. Study-wide background: The authors compared repertoires across blood and tumor or nodule tissue from malignant and benign thyroid patients.

Germline V CDR1 and CDR2: SQVTM, ANQGSEA. The CDR3 sequence is 13 residues long. With 6 bases clipped from V and 1 base from J, the junction kept 6 bases outside the gene matches. All patients were treatment-naive before thyroid surgery. TCRdb reprocessed the PCR reads using MiXCR. The table has over 45,000 clones, more than 20% seen once; the top ten hold around 3.8%. General observations from the study: In blood and tumor, TCR beta diversity was reportedly significantly higher in malignant thyroid tumors than in benign nodules.

About this clone: Its matching antigen is unknown.

The sequence was collected from a male donor with papillary thyroid cancer or a benign thyroid nodule (not recorded which). Some clones in this sample may be carry-over from other donors' samples. The sequenced material came from blood. The chain joins TRBV29-1 to TRBJ2-7; 7 bases are a match to TRBD1. The CDR3 coding sequence is TGCAGCGTGCTGGACAGGCCTTCCTACGAGCAGTACTTC. Its translation is CSVLDRPSYEQYF.